A selection of T cell receptor beta chains follows, all from one sample in a study of blood T cells in healthy people across ages. TCRdb passed the 5' RACE reads through MiXCR, listing each CDR3 protein once. The sample lists 1.4 million or so distinct CDR3 sequences, less than 45% seen once, with approximately 4.1% in the top ten. The sample comprised blood. The receptors here all came from a woman aged 18-30 years in good health. Each CDR3 is given with its conserved first and last residue.

v_call: TRBV20-1; cdr3_aa: CSRLGGKNQETQYF
v_call: TRBV20-1; cdr3_aa: CSARVRRKNTGELFF
v_call: TRBV5-1; cdr3_aa: CASSLAWTGDGTDTQYF
v_call: TRBV7-8; cdr3_aa: CASSLIPMGELFF
v_call: TRBV7-9; cdr3_aa: CASSLRGSTYEQYF
v_call: TRBV6-5; cdr3_aa: CASSYDSPRGTDTQYF
v_call: TRBV25-1; cdr3_aa: CASKVSDTQYF
v_call: TRBV20-1; cdr3_aa: CSAQLPGSSYEQFF
v_call: TRBV10-2; cdr3_aa: CASTAYYFNEQYF
v_call: TRBV5-8; cdr3_aa: CASSMASLLMNSPLHF
v_call: TRBV20-1; cdr3_aa: CSATAPWDRGHADTQYF
v_call: TRBV2; cdr3_aa: CASSRPGGVKTEAFF
v_call: TRBV20-1; cdr3_aa: CSASQGGNTIYF
v_call: TRBV6-2/TRBV6-3; cdr3_aa: CASSYTGNSRRTFF
v_call: TRBV5-1; cdr3_aa: CASSLDTPTNEKLFF
v_call: TRBV24-1; cdr3_aa: CATSDRQGGWDGYTF
v_call: TRBV4-3; cdr3_aa: CASSQQQGIKDGYTF
v_call: TRBV29-1; cdr3_aa: CSATPSAVTDTQYF
v_call: TRBV7-2; cdr3_aa: CASSSPRGDSGYTDTQYF
v_call: TRBV12-3/TRBV12-4; cdr3_aa: CASRIGSTEAFF
v_call: TRBV20-1; cdr3_aa: CSANRGPSTDTQYF
v_call: TRBV4-1; cdr3_aa: CASSQDKGLAGVTGELFF
v_call: TRBV20-1; cdr3_aa: CSAREWDRGRDTQYF
v_call: TRBV20-1; cdr3_aa: CSARDLKGDYSNQPQHF
v_call: TRBV29-1; cdr3_aa: CSVTRGGMNTEAFF
v_call: TRBV12-3/TRBV12-4; cdr3_aa: CASRMYNEQFF
v_call: TRBV6-1; cdr3_aa: CASSEPGSYYGYTF
v_call: TRBV5-1; cdr3_aa: CASREEETQYF
v_call: TRBV28; cdr3_aa: CASSLWDRGQETQYF
v_call: TRBV28; cdr3_aa: CASSYVASEAQYF
v_call: TRBV6-5; cdr3_aa: CASRYRVMETQYF
v_call: TRBV27; cdr3_aa: CASSFLSSTDTQYF
v_call: TRBV20-1; cdr3_aa: CSADGPNYGYTF
v_call: TRBV2; cdr3_aa: CASSEWEGYEQYF
v_call: TRBV7-2; cdr3_aa: CASSLVLAGGKYEQYF
v_call: TRBV6-2/TRBV6-3; cdr3_aa: CASRPRLNTEAFF
v_call: TRBV12-3/TRBV12-4; cdr3_aa: CASSLAQNPGREQFF
v_call: TRBV7-2; cdr3_aa: CASSLNLHTEAFF
v_call: TRBV10-3; cdr3_aa: CAISVAGNQETQYF
v_call: TRBV18; cdr3_aa: CASSIDNHYGYTF
v_call: TRBV20-1; cdr3_aa: CSAKSHQGALNTEAFF
v_call: TRBV29-1; cdr3_aa: CSVEGPGTGYEQYF
v_call: TRBV20-1; cdr3_aa: CSARSGQGYEQYF
v_call: TRBV7-9; cdr3_aa: CASSLDTDEAFF
v_call: TRBV5-1; cdr3_aa: CASSLKGMVTEAFF
v_call: TRBV7-2; cdr3_aa: CASSLGGFTASSYNSPLHF
v_call: TRBV28; cdr3_aa: CASSFYAGGIETQYF